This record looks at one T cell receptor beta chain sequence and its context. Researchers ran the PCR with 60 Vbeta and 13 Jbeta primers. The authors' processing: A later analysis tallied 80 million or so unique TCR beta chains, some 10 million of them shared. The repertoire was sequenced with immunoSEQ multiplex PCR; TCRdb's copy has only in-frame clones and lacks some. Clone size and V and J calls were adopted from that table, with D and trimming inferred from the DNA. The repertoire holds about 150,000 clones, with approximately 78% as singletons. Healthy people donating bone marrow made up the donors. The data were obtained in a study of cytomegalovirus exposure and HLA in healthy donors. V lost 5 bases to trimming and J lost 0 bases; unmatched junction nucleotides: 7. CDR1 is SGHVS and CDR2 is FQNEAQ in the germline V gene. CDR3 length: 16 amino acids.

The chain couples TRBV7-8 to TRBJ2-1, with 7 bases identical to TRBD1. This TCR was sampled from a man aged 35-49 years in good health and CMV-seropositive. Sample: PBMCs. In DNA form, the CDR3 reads TGTGCCAGCAGCATACCCGACAGGGACTCCTACAATGAGCAGTTCTTC. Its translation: CASSIPDRDSYNEQFF.